The rows below give T cell receptor beta chains drawn from one sample of a study of cytomegalovirus exposure and HLA in healthy donors. Some clones are missing from TCRdb's copy, which holds only in-frame ones; the method was immunoSEQ multiplex PCR. This table has roughly 100,000 clones, 75% appearing once. Source material: PBMCs. These receptors were taken from a man aged 50 to 59 in good health and CMV-seronegative. The CDR3 runs from the conserved cysteine through the conserved F or W. The D gene is left open where the match is weak. For some rows the clone size is stated as once, few or many, or as a class when expanded; others skip it.

d_gene	len	j_gene	abundance	v_gene	CDR3aa	CDR3nt
NA	16	TRBJ2-3	few	TRBV5-1	CASSLDGGPSTDTQYF	TGCGCCAGCAGCTTGGACGGAGGGCCTAGCACAGATACGCAGTATTTT
NA	13	TRBJ2-7	few	TRBV7-9	CASKAASNYEQYF	TGTGCCAGCAAGGCGGCTTCGAACTACGAGCAGTACTTC
TRBD1	15	TRBJ2-1	NA	TRBV11-2	CASSYAGTGAREQFF	TGTGCCAGCAGTTATGCAGGGACAGGGGCGCGTGAGCAGTTCTTC
TRBD1	15	TRBJ1-4	few	TRBV7-9	CASSPGGQANEKLFF	TGTGCCAGCAGCCCAGGGGGACAAGCTAATGAAAAACTGTTTTTT
NA	14	TRBJ1-2	NA	TRBV5-1	CASSWDIGNYGYTF	TGCGCCAGCAGCTGGGACATCGGTAACTATGGCTACACCTTC
NA	11	TRBJ2-5	few	TRBV29-1	CSVVTAETQYF	TGCAGCGTTGTGACAGCAGAGACCCAGTACTTC
NA	11	TRBJ2-7	NA	TRBV7-9	CASSPIGVLYF	TGTGCCAGCAGCCCGATCGGGGTACTGTACTTC
NA	11	TRBJ1-1	NA	TRBV18	CASSGAAEAFF	TGTGCCAGCTCAGGGGCAGCTGAAGCTTTCTTT
TRBD1	15	TRBJ2-2	NA	TRBV7-3	CASSDKGRGTGELFF	TGTGCCAGCAGCGACAAGGGCAGGGGGACCGGGGAGCTGTTTTTT
TRBD1	16	TRBJ1-2	NA	TRBV7-8	CASSPLQGTGIYGYTF	TGTGCCAGCAGCCCATTACAGGGGACCGGGATTTATGGCTACACCTTC
NA	15	TRBJ2-7	NA	TRBV4-2	CASSQNGGSSYEQYF	TGTGCCAGCAGCCAAAATGGGGGGAGCTCCTACGAGCAGTACTTC
TRBD1	15	TRBJ1-1	NA	TRBV5-5	CASSLVGTGGTEAFF	TGTGCCAGCAGCTTGGTCGGGACAGGGGGCACTGAAGCTTTCTTT
TRBD1	15	TRBJ2-5	NA	TRBV5-1	CASSLYRDRQETQYF	TGCGCCAGCAGCTTGTACAGGGACAGACAAGAGACCCAGTACTTC
NA	15	TRBJ2-5	NA	TRBV7-2	CASSLRGGGGETQYF	TGTGCCAGCAGCTTACGGGGCGGTGGGGGGGAGACCCAGTACTTC